The present T cell receptor beta chain was sequenced within a study of T cell responses to AZD1222 COVID-19 vaccine. On this clone: No antigen is known for it.

The ends lost 3 bases at V and 16 bases at J; junction bases unmatched: 12. The CDR3 extends over 13 amino acids. Germline V gene lookup returns CDR1 MNHEY and CDR2 SMNVEV (reference sequence). Generated by immunoSEQ multiplex PCR, the TCRdb table keeps only in-frame clones and is missing some. The sample yields around 120,000 clones, about 94% seen once. Findings of the study overall: Sampled repertoires all dated from after the peak T cell response.

The sequenced sample was peripheral blood, obtained on day 0 of AZD1222 vaccination. The receptor comes from an adult in good health. This chain joins TRBV27 and TRBJ1-3; 7 bases match TRBD1. The CDR3 DNA is TGTGCCAGCAGTTTGAGACCAGGGGGTCGGGGCTATTTT. This encodes CASSLRPGGRGYF.